This passage covers 30 T cell receptor beta chains from one sample sequenced in a study of blood T cell repertoires in COVID-19. TCRdb's copy holds only in-frame clones and misses some; the assay was immunoSEQ multiplex PCR. Here the sample spans about 140,000 clones, 65% to 85% being singletons. Sequenced input: peripheral blood. All receptors come from a human donor in a cohort sampled during active COVID-19.

The gene calls are TRBV5-1 and TRBJ1-5; maybe TRBD1 (6 bases). With 5 bases removed from V and 8 bases from J, the gap between germline ends came to 14 bases. The CDR3 length is 13 residues. Germline CDR1 is SGHRS and CDR2 is YFSETQ. The CDR3 sequence: CASRGNEGEPQHF. The CDR3 bases are TGCGCCAGCAGGGGGAATGAGGGGGAGCCCCAGCATTTT.

The chain combines TRBV10-2 with TRBJ2-5, with D perhaps TRBD2 (6 bases). CDR3 length equals 13 residues. Germline V CDR1 and CDR2: WSHSY, SAAADI. Trimming cost V 6 bases and J 4 bases, with 12 bases left between them. The CDR3 nucleotides read TGCGCCAGCAGGGTGGGGGGAGGAGAGACCCAGTACTTC. This gives the protein CASRVGGGETQYF.

The chain has TRBV5-6 and TRBJ1-1; 9 bases are shared with TRBD1. The CDR3 extends over 13 amino acids. The J segment lost 6 bases and the V segment lost 5 bases, leaving 5 bases of the junction unmatched. Germline V lookup: CDR1 SGHDT, CDR2 YYEEEE. DNA of the CDR3: TGTGCCAGCAGATTTACAGGGGGCGCTGAAGCTTTCTTT. Its protein is CASRFTGGAEAFF.

The V call is TRBV6-6, the J call TRBJ2-7; TRBD1 might be the D (6 bases). CDR1 is MNHNY, CDR2 SVGAGI, per germline (reference sequence). Trimming took 2 bases from V and 3 from J, leaving 11 bases between them. The CDR3 is 14 residues long. The CDR3 DNA sequence: TGTGCCAGCAGTTACGCTGGACAGCTCTACGAGCAGTACTTC. Amino acid sequence: CASSYAGQLYEQYF.

Note on this clone: Other DNA sequences in the sample encode the same CDR3. The chain uses TRBV5-1 and TRBJ1-3; 7 nucleotides align to TRBD1. The CDR3 contains 16 residues. V lost 2 bases to trimming and J lost 0 bases; unmatched junction nucleotides: 5. Germline lookup yields CDR1 SGHRS and CDR2 YFSETQ. In nucleotides, the CDR3 is TGCGCCAGCAGCTTAGGGGGCGCCTCCTCTGGAAACACCATATATTTT. Encoded protein: CASSLGGASSGNTIYF.

V and J are TRBV7-2 and TRBJ1-4; D uncertain. CDR1 is SGHTA and CDR2 is FQGNSA in the germline V gene. The CDR3 extends over 14 amino acids. V lost 3 bases, J lost 5 bases, and 10 bases lay in between. The CDR3 here is CASSFLSRNEKLFF. The CDR3 DNA reads TGTGCCAGCAGCTTTCTTTCGAGGAATGAAAAACTGTTTTTT. The full variable domain, completed using reference TRBV7-2 and TRBJ1-4, is GAGVSQSPSNKVTEKGKDVELRCDPISGHTALYWYRQSLGQGLEFLIYFQGNSAPDKSGLPSDRFSAERTGGSVSTLTIQRTQQEDSAVYLCASSFLSRNEKLFFGSGTQLSVL.

The chain has TRBV19 and TRBJ1-2; D perhaps matches TRBD1 (6 bases). This CDR3 is 15 amino acids long. V was pared by 1 base and J by 7 bases, with 16 bases between. Germline lookup yields CDR1 LNHDA and CDR2 SQIVND (reference sequence). The CDR3 region is CASSIGLRGLSGYTF. The CDR3 nucleotides are TGTGCCAGTAGTATAGGACTCAGGGGCTTGAGTGGCTACACCTTC.

The chain carries TRBV18 and TRBJ1-5, with 8 positions matching TRBD1. This CDR3 is built from 15 residues. The germline V gene encodes CDR1 KGHSH and CDR2 LQKENI. J was trimmed by 5 bases and V by 3 bases; bases with no gene match: 6. The CDR3 loop is CASSPQGAGDQPQHF. CDR3 sequence (DNA): TGTGCCAGCTCACCCCAGGGGGCAGGGGATCAGCCCCAGCATTTT.

This clone showed up just once. CDR3 sequence: CASSLDRENTEAFF. For the CDR3, the DNA is TGTGCCAGCAGTCTAGACAGGGAGAACACTGAAGCTTTCTTT. The chain couples TRBV27 to TRBJ1-1, with 7 bases lining up with TRBD1. Germline CDR1 and CDR2: MNHEY and SMNVEV (reference sequence). There are 14 residues in the CDR3. The V segment lost 5 bases and the J segment 1 base; nucleotides outside the gene matches: 4.

The chain couples TRBV6-1 to TRBJ2-7, with unresolved D. This CDR3 spans 12 amino acids. Germline V gives CDR1 MNHNS, CDR2 SASEGT. The V end was cut by 0 bases, the J end by 4 bases, with 4 bases between. CDR3 in DNA: TGTGCCAGCAGTGAAGCACAGTACGAGCAGTACTTC. This translates into CASSEAQYEQYF.

CDR3 in amino acids: CASFQRGGGTDTQYF. CDR3 DNA: TGTGCCAGCTTCCAGCGGGGGGGCGGCACAGATACGCAGTATTTT. The rearrangement joins TRBV7-2 to TRBJ2-3, with 10 nucleotides matching TRBD2. Germline CDR1 and CDR2: SGHTA and FQGNSA. Germline trimming cut 8 bases from V and 1 base from J; bases unmatched to any gene: 6. CDR3 size: 15 residues. The full variable domain, in which reference TRBV7-2 and TRBJ2-3 provide the parts outside the CDR3, is GAGVSQSPSNKVTEKGKDVELRCDPISGHTALYWYRQSLGQGLEFLIYFQGNSAPDKSGLPSDRFSAERTGGSVSTLTIQRTQQEDSAVYLCASFQRGGGTDTQYFGPGTRLTVL.

This clone was picked up one time. This chain uses TRBV5-1 with TRBJ1-1; D remains unclear. The CDR3 covers 16 residues. The V gene lost 7 bases and the J gene lost 1 base, with 20 bases spanning the gap. CDR1 is SGHRS, CDR2 YFSETQ, per germline. The CDR3 here is CASSKTERFRNTEAFF. The CDR3, as DNA: TGCGCCAGCTCCAAGACTGAGAGATTTCGGAACACTGAAGCTTTCTTT.

This chain joins TRBV19 and TRBJ1-5; D ambiguous. From germline, CDR1 is LNHDA and CDR2 SQIVND (reference sequence). This CDR3 is 15 amino acids long. V lost 3 bases and J 0 bases, leaving 9 bases between the germline ends. This chain's CDR3 is CASSISEYSNQPQHF. The CDR3 DNA sequence: TGTGCCAGTAGTATTTCGGAGTATAGCAATCAGCCCCAGCATTTT.

The genes are TRBV10-2 and TRBJ1-2; D is ambiguous. CDR1 WSHSY and CDR2 SAAADI come from the germline V gene. The ends were cut back, 5 bases at V and 2 bases at J, with 12 bases in the middle. This CDR3 is built from 14 residues. The CDR3 sequence: CASSSRTPNYGYTF. The CDR3 DNA is TGCGCCAGCAGTTCTAGGACTCCAAACTATGGCTACACCTTC.

This clone was counted a few times. This chain connects TRBV11-2 to TRBJ2-7, with TRBD1 as a possible D gene (6 bases). Per the germline V gene, CDR1 is SGHAT and CDR2 is FQNNGV. This CDR3 spans 16 amino acids. V was cut by 5 bases and J by 4 bases, with 21 bases left in between. The DNA of the CDR3 is TGTGCCAGCAGCCACCCCCGAGGCAGGGGACCTTACGAGCAGTACTTC. The encoded protein is CASSHPRGRGPYEQYF. Full variable domain (outside the CDR3, taken from reference TRBV11-2 and TRBJ2-7): EAGVAQSPRYKIIEKRQSVAFWCNPISGHATLYWYQQILGQGPKLLIQFQNNGVVDDSQLPKDRFSAERLKGVDSTLKIQPAKLEDSAVYLCASSHPRGRGPYEQYFGPGTRLTVT.

J is TRBJ1-3 and V is TRBV6-5, with D maybe TRBD1 (6 bases). Trimming left V 7 bases short and J 2 bases short, with 15 bases between. Germline V gene lookup returns CDR1 MNHEY and CDR2 SVGAGI. CDR3 length: 15 residues. CDR3 amino acids: CASKGEGSPGNTIYF. The CDR3 DNA reads as TGTGCCAGCAAGGGGGAGGGGTCTCCTGGAAACACCATATATTTT.

The chain has TRBV5-6 and TRBJ1-2; 10 bases line up with TRBD1. The CDR3 sequence is 15 residues long. CDR1 is SGHDT, CDR2 YYEEEE, per germline. V dropped 1 base and J dropped 8; count of bases not matched to a gene: 8. CDR3 amino acids: CASSLYLGQGTGYTF. In DNA, the CDR3 is TGTGCCAGCAGCTTGTACCTGGGACAGGGGACCGGCTACACCTTC.

V usage is TRBV18 and J usage is TRBJ1-1; D perhaps matches TRBD1 (6 bases). The CDR3 length is 18 residues. The V end was cut by 3 bases, the J end by 0 bases, with 20 bases between. CDR1 and CDR2 (germline): KGHSH, LQKENI. CDR3 coding DNA: TGTGCCAGCTCACCCTCGGGGCAGGGGCGAATAATGAACACTGAAGCTTTCTTT. It codes for CASSPSGQGRIMNTEAFF.

This clone was detected a few times. The chain joins TRBV12-3 or TRBV12-4 to TRBJ1-2; 9 bases are shared with TRBD1. The CDR3 is 13 amino acids. V shed 4 bases and J 6 bases; nucleotides not matched to a gene: 3. The CDR3 DNA reads as TGTGCCAGCAGTTCGGACAGGGGCCATGGCTACACCTTC. The encoded protein is CASSSDRGHGYTF.

The V gene is TRBV3-1 (or the pseudogene TRBV3-2), the J gene TRBJ2-2, with a possible D match to TRBD2 (5 bases). The CDR3 length is 16 residues. With 2 bases removed from V and 1 base from J, the gap between germline ends came to 11 bases. Germline V gene lookup returns CDR1 LGHDT and CDR2 YNNKEL (reference sequence). CDR3 in DNA: TGTGCCAGCAGCCAAAGGAGGAAAGGGAACACCGGGGAGCTGTTTTTT. It specifies CASSQRRKGNTGELFF.

The genes are TRBV7-2 and TRBJ1-3, with 7 bases aligning to TRBD1. The junction had 5 bases not matched to a gene; V was cut back by 3 bases and J by 0 bases. CDR3 size: 16 residues. CDR1 is SGHTA and CDR2 is FQGNSA in the germline V gene. The CDR3 protein is CASSFFGTDSGNTIYF. As DNA, the CDR3 is TGTGCCAGCAGCTTCTTCGGGACAGACTCTGGAAACACCATATATTTT.

The V call is TRBV19, the J call TRBJ2-7, with 7 bases aligning to TRBD1. There are 12 residues in the CDR3. V dropped 7 bases and J dropped 0; count of bases not matched to a gene: 0. CDR1 LNHDA and CDR2 SQIVND come from the germline V gene (reference sequence). CDR3 bases: TGTGCCAGTACAGGGGGCTCCTACGAGCAGTACTTC. The encoded protein is CASTGGSYEQYF.

This clone occurred a few times. V gene TRBV28 combines with J gene TRBJ1-6, with 8 positions matching TRBD1. Germline V gene data show CDR1 as MDHEN and CDR2 as SYDVKM. V was pared by 5 bases and J by 7 bases, with 16 bases of the junction left unmatched. The CDR3 length is 18 residues. CDR3 in amino acids: CASSPLKFGQGINSPLHF. The DNA for the CDR3 is TGTGCCAGCAGTCCCCTTAAGTTCGGACAGGGAATCAATTCACCCCTCCACTTT.

This clone was seen only once. V and J are TRBV2 and TRBJ1-6, with D maybe TRBD1 (5 bases). Germline V gene data show CDR1 as SNHLY and CDR2 as FYNNEI. The CDR3 runs to 14 residues. The ends were cut back, 8 bases at V and 7 bases at J, with 15 bases in the middle. The CDR3 DNA sequence: TGTGCCAGCGTCCCGGGCAGGGTAAATTCACCCCTCCACTTT. Translation gives CASVPGRVNSPLHF.

The chain carries TRBV3-1 (or the pseudogene TRBV3-2) and TRBJ2-7, with TRBD2 identical over 7 bases. The CDR3 spans 15 residues. Germline trimming cut 1 base from V and 2 bases from J; bases unmatched to any gene: 5. CDR1 is LGHDT and CDR2 is YNNKEL in the germline V gene (reference sequence). CDR3 region: CASSQGTGRTYEQYF. The CDR3 DNA reads as TGTGCCAGCAGCCAAGGTACCGGGAGGACCTACGAGCAGTACTTC.

This clone occurred once. This chain joins TRBV2 and TRBJ2-7; TRBD1 might be the D (6 bases). This CDR3 has 12 residues. Germline CDR1 SNHLY, CDR2 FYNNEI. Trimming removed 10 bases from V and 4 bases from J, with 14 bases in between. The CDR3 DNA is TGTGCCACCTCAGGGGAAATTTACGAGCAGTACTTC. Protein: CATSGEIYEQYF.

The chain combines TRBV18 with TRBJ1-1; possible D gene TRBD1, 5 bases. The CDR3 spans 15 residues. Looked up from germline, CDR1 is KGHSH and CDR2 is LQKENI. V dropped 3 bases and J dropped 3 bases, with 14 bases sitting between them. CDR3 DNA: TGTGCCAGCTCACCCGGAGTGGGGCTGGACACTGAAGCTTTCTTT. Protein product: CASSPGVGLDTEAFF.

This clone is a singleton in its sample. The V gene is TRBV9, the J gene TRBJ2-1; maybe TRBD1 (5 bases). Germline V gives CDR1 SGDLS, CDR2 YYNGEE. Trimming pared 4 bases from V and 7 bases from J, leaving 12 bases between. The CDR3 totals 13 residues. CDR3 loop: CASSSRTGNEQFF. DNA of the CDR3: TGTGCCAGCAGCTCGCGTACAGGTAATGAGCAGTTCTTC.

The V and J genes are TRBV4-1 and TRBJ2-7; tentatively, D is TRBD1 (7 bases). This CDR3 is 14 amino acids long. Germline V gives CDR1 MGHRA, CDR2 YSYEKL. V lost 1 base and J lost 6, with 13 bases in between. The CDR3 bases are TGCGCCAGCAGCCAAGGGTACAGGGGAGGCGAGCAGTACTTC. Translating it yields CASSQGYRGGEQYF.

The gene calls are TRBV4-1 and TRBJ1-6; 8 nucleotides agree with TRBD1. The CDR3 is 16 amino acids. Germline assignment: CDR1 MGHRA and CDR2 YSYEKL. With 4 bases clipped from V and 7 bases from J, the junction kept 9 bases outside the gene matches. The CDR3 bases are TGCGCCAGCAGCCCTCCCGCGAGACAGGGGAATTCACCCCTCCACTTT. It is translated as CASSPPARQGNSPLHF.